What follows are 26 T cell receptor beta chains derived from one specimen sequenced in a study of blood T cell repertoires in COVID-19. Sequenced by immunoSEQ multiplex PCR; TCRdb stores in-frame clones only, minus some. Among roughly 77,000 clones listed, roughly 80% were seen once. Sequencing input: peripheral blood. The receptors shown here come from a man in his sixties with COVID-19, enrolled during active disease.

This chain uses TRBV5-1 with TRBJ1-5, with 7 bases identical to TRBD1. CDR1 is SGHRS, CDR2 YFSETQ, per germline. The CDR3 runs 14 residues. V trimming: 4 bases; J trimming: 7 bases; junction bases outside the gene matches: 8. The CDR3 DNA reads TGCGCCAGCAGCCCCGCCCAGGGGGAACAGCCCCAGCATTTT. This gives the protein CASSPAQGEQPQHF.

This chain connects TRBV11-2 to TRBJ2-3, with D possibly being TRBD1 (7 bases). Between the trimmed V and J ends, which lost 5 bases and 5 bases, there was a span of 17 bases. Germline assignment: CDR1 SGHAT and CDR2 FQNNGV. The CDR3 runs to 15 residues. The CDR3 nucleotides are TGTGCCAGCAGCAGAAGACAGGGACTCGAAGATACGCAGTATTTT. This encodes CASSRRQGLEDTQYF.

Points on this clone: Other DNA sequences in this sample translate to the same CDR3. V usage is TRBV19 and J usage is TRBJ1-1, with D possibly matching TRBD1 (6 bases). This CDR3 is 15 amino acids long. Trimming stripped 4 bases from V and 1 base from J, with 13 bases between. Germline-derived CDR1 and CDR2 are LNHDA and SQIVND (reference sequence). CDR3 DNA sequence: TGTGCCAGTAGTACCCCGGGACATAAGAACACTGAAGCTTTCTTT. This codes for CASSTPGHKNTEAFF.

CDR3 sequence (DNA): TGTGCCAGCGGGACAGATTTTAGCAATCAGCCCCAGCATTTT. Translation: CASGTDFSNQPQHF. The chain joins TRBV2 to TRBJ1-5; 7 bases are a match to TRBD1. The trim removed 8 bases at V and 0 bases at J, leaving 4 bases unmatched. This CDR3 has 14 amino acids. Germline lookup yields CDR1 SNHLY and CDR2 FYNNEI.

This chain uses TRBV12-3 or TRBV12-4 with TRBJ1-3; D gene uncertain. Trimming removed 10 bases from V and 4 bases from J, with 14 bases in between. This CDR3 has 13 residues. This chain's CDR3 is CATQRERGNTIYF. CDR3 bases: TGTGCCACGCAAAGGGAGAGAGGAAACACCATATATTTT.

The J gene is TRBJ2-3, the V gene TRBV18, with 11 bases fitting TRBD2. This CDR3 comprises 18 residues. The germline gives CDR1 KGHSH, CDR2 LQKENI. Losses at the gene ends were 1 base for V and 2 bases for J; bases not matched to a gene: 8. CDR3 nucleotide sequence: TGTGCCAGCTCACCACAGAAATTAGCGGGAGGGCCCACAGATACGCAGTATTTT. As protein: CASSPQKLAGGPTDTQYF.

The chain couples TRBV27 to TRBJ2-3, with D perhaps matching TRBD1 (5 bases). The germline V gene encodes CDR1 MNHEY and CDR2 SMNVEV (reference sequence). CDR3 length: 16 residues. The V gene lost 0 bases and the J gene lost 0 bases, with 10 bases spanning the gap. The CDR3 DNA reads TGTGCCAGCAGTTTATCGCCAGGGTTTAGCACAGATACGCAGTATTTT. This codes for CASSLSPGFSTDTQYF.

The CDR3 DNA is TGCAGCGTTGAGTCCCGGGACAGGGTCTACGAGCAGTACTTC. It translates to CSVESRDRVYEQYF. The rearrangement joins TRBV29-1 to TRBJ2-7, with 9 bases aligning to TRBD1. The CDR3 extends over 14 amino acids. The germline CDR1 and CDR2 sequences are SQVTM and ANQGSEA. V dropped 3 bases and J dropped 3; count of bases not matched to a gene: 6.

A single count supports this clone. The chain links TRBV7-3 to TRBJ2-5; the match to TRBD1 covers 9 bases. The V segment lost 3 bases and the J segment 11 bases; nucleotides outside the gene matches: 7. CDR3 length equals 13 residues. Germline V gene data show CDR1 as SGHTA and CDR2 as FQGTGA. The CDR3 region is CASSLGQGGGQYF. CDR3 DNA: TGTGCCAGCAGCTTGGGACAGGGAGGTGGGCAGTACTTC.

The chain employs TRBV3-1 (or the pseudogene TRBV3-2) and TRBJ1-2; tentative D call: TRBD1 (5 bases). The CDR3 runs to 13 residues. V lost 3 bases, J lost 5 bases, and 10 bases lay in between. Germline assignment: CDR1 LGHDT and CDR2 YNNKEL (reference sequence). CDR3 amino acids: CASSQGQVYGYTF. CDR3 bases: TGTGCCAGCAGCCAGGGGCAAGTTTATGGCTACACCTTC.

The CDR3 DNA reads TGCACCCAATCGGCCCAGCATTTT. It yields the protein CTQSAQHF. The chain couples TRBV20-1 to TRBJ1-5; D is undetermined. The CDR3 totals 8 residues. Germline V gene sequence: CDR1 DFQATT, CDR2 SNEGSKA (reference sequence).

The chain is built from TRBV19 and TRBJ1-3; maybe TRBD1 (6 bases). V was pared by 4 bases and J by 2 bases, with 12 bases between. CDR3 length equals 15 residues. Germline V gene sequence: CDR1 LNHDA, CDR2 SQIVND (reference sequence). The CDR3 DNA sequence: TGTGCCAGTAGTAGAGCAACAGGGACTGGAAACACCATATATTTT. Its translation is CASSRATGTGNTIYF.

V is TRBV3-1 (or the pseudogene TRBV3-2) and J is TRBJ1-5; TRBD1 is a possible D gene (6 bases). The ends were cut back, 6 bases at V and 9 bases at J, with 18 bases in the middle. Germline CDR1 reads LGHDT; CDR2 reads YNNKEL (reference sequence). CDR3 length: 14 amino acids. Here the CDR3 reads CASSTTGGKGPQHF. As DNA, the CDR3 is TGTGCCAGCAGTACAACGGGGGGCAAGGGGCCCCAGCATTTT.

This clone occurred a few times. The chain couples TRBV5-5 to TRBJ1-1, with D tentatively TRBD1 (5 bases). Trimming cost V 0 bases and J 2 bases, with 11 bases left between them. CDR1 is SGHKS and CDR2 is YYEKEE in the germline V gene (reference sequence). The CDR3 length is 15 residues. CDR3 in DNA: TGTGCCAGCAGCTTGGAGGGGTTCCTTAACACTGAAGCTTTCTTT. It yields the protein CASSLEGFLNTEAFF.

The V call is TRBV4-2, the J call TRBJ1-2; 7 bases align to TRBD1. V dropped 4 bases and J dropped 2; count of bases not matched to a gene: 7. Germline CDR1 is LGHNA and CDR2 is YNFKEQ. The CDR3 extends over 15 amino acids. CDR3 sequence: CASSRTGTENYGYTF. For the CDR3, the DNA is TGTGCCAGCAGCCGTACCGGGACAGAAAACTATGGCTACACCTTC.

The chain carries TRBV6-5 and TRBJ2-1; D unresolved. CDR3 length: 13 amino acids. V was pared by 7 bases and J by 7 bases, with 14 bases between. Germline-derived CDR1 and CDR2 are MNHEY and SVGAGI. CDR3 coding DNA: TGTGCCAGCAAAGACCGTCTGAGGAATGAGCAGTTCTTC. Translated, it gives CASKDRLRNEQFF.

The rearrangement uses TRBV4-1 and TRBJ2-5; 9 nucleotides line up with TRBD1. The CDR3 sequence is 15 residues long. Looked up from germline, CDR1 is MGHRA and CDR2 is YSYEKL. V lost 4 bases, J lost 5 bases, and 8 bases stayed unmatched. In DNA, the CDR3 is TGCGCCAGCAGCCTCCTTGGGACAGGGTTCGAGACCCAGTACTTC. It specifies CASSLLGTGFETQYF.

This clone was detected a few times. CDR3 DNA sequence: TGTGCCAGCAGCCTACAGGGTAGCAATCAGCCCCAGCATTTT. Its protein product is CASSLQGSNQPQHF. V is TRBV27 and J is TRBJ1-5, with D maybe TRBD1 (6 bases). CDR1 MNHEY and CDR2 SMNVEV come from the germline V gene (reference sequence). The CDR3 sequence is 14 residues long. V was pared by 6 bases and J by 0 bases, with 9 bases between.

This chain joins TRBV5-1 and TRBJ2-3; D is uncertain. V shed 4 bases and J shed 4 bases, with 10 bases lying between them. CDR1 and CDR2 (germline): SGHRS, YFSETQ. This CDR3 spans 13 amino acids. The CDR3 region has the DNA TGCGCCAGCAGCAAAGAGGTGTCAGATACGCAGTATTTT. This sequence encodes CASSKEVSDTQYF.

The chain links TRBV10-2 to TRBJ2-1; TRBD2 matches 11 bases. The CDR3 spans 14 residues. V gave up 6 bases and J gave up 10 bases; unmatched junction bases: 8. CDR1 WSHSY and CDR2 SAAADI come from the germline V gene. The DNA for the CDR3 is TGCGCCAGCAGGTTAGCGGGAGGGCTAGTCGAGCAGTTCTTC. It codes for CASRLAGGLVEQFF.

The sample holds many counts of this clone. The chain uses TRBV6-6 and TRBJ2-7, with D tentatively TRBD2 (5 bases). There are 16 residues in the CDR3. V was pared by 5 bases and J by 1 base, with 18 bases between. CDR1 MNHNY and CDR2 SVGAGI come from the germline V gene (reference sequence). The CDR3 spells CASSRIMREPSYEQYF. Written as DNA, the CDR3 is TGTGCCAGCAGTCGAATAATGAGGGAACCTTCCTACGAGCAGTACTTC.

The gene calls are TRBV19 and TRBJ1-2, with a weak D call TRBD1 (6 bases). In germline, CDR1 is LNHDA, CDR2 SQIVND (reference sequence). The V gene lost 0 bases and the J gene lost 8 bases, with 16 bases spanning the gap. CDR3 length: 15 residues. In DNA form, the CDR3 reads TGTGCCAGTAGTATAGATCTCACAGGGTCTAACGGCTACACCTTC. Translated, it gives CASSIDLTGSNGYTF.

This chain connects TRBV5-1 to TRBJ2-2; 9 nucleotides line up with TRBD1. The CDR3 is made up of 15 amino acids. V trimming: 4 bases; J trimming: 6 bases; junction bases outside the gene matches: 7. Germline CDR1 is SGHRS and CDR2 is YFSETQ. CDR3 amino acids: CASSITHRGPGELFF. CDR3 coding DNA: TGCGCCAGCAGCATCACTCACAGGGGGCCCGGGGAGCTGTTTTTT. The variable domain in full, with the rest retrieved from reference TRBV5-1 and TRBJ2-2, is KAGVTQTPRYLIKTRGQQVTLSCSPISGHRSVSWYQQTPGQGLQFLFEYFSETQRNKGNFPGRFSGRQFSNSRSEMNVSTLELGDSALYLCASSITHRGPGELFFGEGSRLTVL.

J is TRBJ2-7 and V is TRBV2; tentatively, D is TRBD2 (6 bases). Trimming took off 2 bases at V and 2 bases at J, with 10 bases between the two ends. This CDR3 comprises 14 residues. CDR1 is SNHLY, CDR2 FYNNEI, per germline. The CDR3 DNA follows: TGTGCCAGCAGTGAACGGAGGGGACCCTACGAGCAGTACTTC. Its translation: CASSERRGPYEQYF.

The rearrangement uses TRBV18 and TRBJ2-7; D is possibly TRBD1 (6 bases). The CDR3 has 13 residues. From germline, CDR1 is KGHSH and CDR2 LQKENI. V was pared by 5 bases and J by 0 bases, with 8 bases between. CDR3 in amino acids: CASSVGGSYEQYF. CDR3 DNA sequence: TGTGCCAGCTCAGTAGGGGGCTCCTACGAGCAGTACTTC.

This clone appeared a few times. The chain combines TRBV6-1 with TRBJ1-5, with 7 bases identical to TRBD1. Germline V gives CDR1 MNHNS, CDR2 SASEGT. The trim removed 2 bases at V and 3 bases at J, leaving 4 bases unmatched. This CDR3 contains 15 residues. The CDR3 DNA is TGTGCCAGCAGTGAACTGGGACAGCCCAATCAGCCCCAGCATTTT. Its translation is CASSELGQPNQPQHF.